This TCR beta chain originates from a study of cytomegalovirus exposure and HLA in healthy donors. Study details: Earlier, 150 million to 200 million T cells were analyzed, and about 100 million unique TCR beta sequences were found among them. Study observations and caveats: The study labeled 164 TCR beta chains cytomegalovirus-associated.

J gave up 2 bases and V 2 bases, and 0 bases lay outside the gene matches. Germline V gene sequence: CDR1 SGHTA, CDR2 FQGTGA. The CDR3 is 14 residues long. Primers included in the PCR were 60 Vbeta and 13 Jbeta primers. Measured with immunoSEQ multiplex PCR; TCRdb has only the in-frame clones, and not every one. The sample holds approximately 150,000 clones. Worth noting for this clone: No antigen is known for it.

The source of this sequence is a woman between 40 and 50 years old in good health and CMV-seronegative. Sequenced material: PBMCs. This rearrangement joins TRBV7-3 to TRBJ1-3; 7 positions match TRBD1. CDR3 DNA sequence: TGTGCCAGCAGCTTAGGGACAGCTGGAAACACCATATATTTT. Its protein is CASSLGTAGNTIYF. Based on the CDR3 plus reference TRBV7-3 and TRBJ1-3, the full variable domain is GAGVSQTPSNKVTEKGKYVELRCDPISGHTALYWYRQSLGQGPEFLIYFQGTGAADDSGLPNDRFFAVRPEGSVSTLKIQRTERGDSAVYLCASSLGTAGNTIYFGEGSWLTVV.